The clone carrying this T cell receptor beta chain was recorded only once. No antigen is known for it. The T cells that were sequenced for TCR beta were CD8+ and CD4+ cells from blood. In contrast to the negatively isolated CD8+ and CD4+ T cells, TEMRA cells were FACS-enriched. RNA in amounts of roughly 0.5 to 1 ug was reverse transcribed with random hexamers. Amplification of TCR beta CDR3 by immunoSEQ multiplex PCR spanned 54 Vbeta and 13 Jbeta. TCRdb re-called the immunoSEQ multiplex PCR reads with MiXCR, one entry per CDR3 protein. Among about 300,000 distinct CDR3 sequences, 85% were seen once, and the ten largest hold 0.2% to 0.25%. This entry comes from a study of CD8 T cells in Susac syndrome. Findings and limits, study-wide: Individuals included in the TCR sequencing and HLA analysis were acknowledged by the study to be relatively few in number.

This CDR3 is 14 amino acids long. Germline CDR1 reads MNHEY; CDR2 reads SMNVEV (reference sequence). V dropped 8 bases and J dropped 5; count of bases not matched to a gene: 8. This chain joins TRBV27 and TRBJ2-5, with 10 bases matching TRBD2. The sequenced sample was CD8+ T cells from PBMCs. This TCR was recovered from a human donor with multiple sclerosis. CDR3 nucleotides: TGTGCCAGCCGTATAGCGGGAGGATTTGAGACCCAGTACTTC. As protein: CASRIAGGFETQYF.